This T cell receptor (beta chain) comes out of a study of T cell repertoires in cytomegalovirus infection. On the study more broadly: The study used recently identified HLA-C-restricted and well-studied HLA-B-restricted CMV epitopes. Evidence of both CMV infection and a matching HLA type came from public TCR beta signatures. Study-wide findings and caveats: In two of eight donors, the top clonotype was HLA-C-restricted CMV-specific. Adding up the frequency of public TCR beta families identified people who carried CMV plus the relevant HLA.

Germline trimming cut 0 bases from V and 7 bases from J; bases unmatched to any gene: 12. There are 17 residues in the CDR3. Germline lookup yields CDR1 SGHVS and CDR2 FNYEAQ. This clonotype was detected a few times. Its antigen is still unknown. TCRdb redid the calling of the reads with MiXCR, one entry per CDR3 protein. Altogether some 590,000 distinct CDR3 sequences are present, around 40% being singletons, with the ten largest covering around 50%. This TCR came from a human donor in good health (CMV status not recorded). Some clones in this sample may be carry-over from other donors' samples. This sample comprised cultured PBMCs, obtained from culture after CMV antigen stimulation. This chain links TRBV7-6 with TRBJ2-1; 7 bases agree with TRBD2. The CDR3 DNA sequence: TGTGCCAGCAGCTTAGCTCGGTCGGGACTACCAGAAAATGAGCAGTTCTTC. This encodes CASSLARSGLPENEQFF.